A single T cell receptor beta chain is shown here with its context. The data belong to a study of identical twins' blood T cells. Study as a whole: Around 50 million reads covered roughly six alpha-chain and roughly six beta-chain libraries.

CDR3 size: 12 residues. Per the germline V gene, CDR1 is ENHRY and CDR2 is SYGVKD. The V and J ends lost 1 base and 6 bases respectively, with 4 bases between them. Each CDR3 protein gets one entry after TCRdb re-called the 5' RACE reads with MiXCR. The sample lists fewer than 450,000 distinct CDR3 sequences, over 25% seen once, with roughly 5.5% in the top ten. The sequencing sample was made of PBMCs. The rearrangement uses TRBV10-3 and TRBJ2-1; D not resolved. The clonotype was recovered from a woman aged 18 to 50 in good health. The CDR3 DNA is TGTGCCATCAGTGAGTTGTCCAATGAGCAGTTCTTC. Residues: CAISELSNEQFF.